This entry describes one T cell receptor (beta chain). As yet, its antigen is unknown. The use of a sample-barcoded 5' primer and a J-beta primer mix characterized a second PCR of 7 to 11 cycles. With 12 random nucleotides, a template-switch adaptor tagged each individual cDNA molecule. TCRdb independently ran MiXCR on the 5' RACE reads; one entry per CDR3 protein. The sample includes 1.5 million to 1.8 million distinct CDR3 sequences, less than 45% of them seen just once. The sample originates from a study of blood T cells in healthy people across ages. At the level of the study: There was about one barcoded beta molecule captured by template switching per two T cells. Broader study findings: Not knowing donor CMV status may have confounded expanded clonotype changes.

This CDR3 spans 14 amino acids. Germline loops: CDR1 SGHNT, CDR2 YENEEA. Donors were systemically healthy Caucasian individuals from Russia aged roughly 6 to 95 years. Sequenced input: blood. The chain employs TRBV11-3 and TRBJ2-1; tentatively, D is TRBD1 (6 bases). The J call may be in error: the DNA end matches TRBJ2-7 better. This sequence originates from a woman in her late teens or twenties in good health. CDR3 loop: CASSGDTFNNEQYF. CDR3 nucleotide sequence: TGTGCCAGCAGTGGGGACACCTTTAACAATGAGCAGTACTTC.